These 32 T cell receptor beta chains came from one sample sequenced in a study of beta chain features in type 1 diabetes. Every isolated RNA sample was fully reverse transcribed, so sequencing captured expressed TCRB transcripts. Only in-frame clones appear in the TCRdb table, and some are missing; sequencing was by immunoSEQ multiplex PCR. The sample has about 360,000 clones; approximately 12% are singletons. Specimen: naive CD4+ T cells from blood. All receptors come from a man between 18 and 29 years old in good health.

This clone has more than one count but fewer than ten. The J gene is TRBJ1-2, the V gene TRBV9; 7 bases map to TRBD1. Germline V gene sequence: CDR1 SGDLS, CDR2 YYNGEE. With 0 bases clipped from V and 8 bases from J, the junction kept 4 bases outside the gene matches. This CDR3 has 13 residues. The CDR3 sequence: CASSVVGQRGYTF. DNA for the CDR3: TGTGCCAGCAGCGTAGTGGGACAGAGAGGCTACACCTTC.

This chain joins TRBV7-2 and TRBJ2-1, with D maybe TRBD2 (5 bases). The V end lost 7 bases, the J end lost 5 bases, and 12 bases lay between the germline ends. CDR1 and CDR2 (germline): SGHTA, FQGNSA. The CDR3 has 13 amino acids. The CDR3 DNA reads TGTGCCAGCACCGAGGGCCGCCACAATGAGCAGTTCTTC. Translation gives CASTEGRHNEQFF.

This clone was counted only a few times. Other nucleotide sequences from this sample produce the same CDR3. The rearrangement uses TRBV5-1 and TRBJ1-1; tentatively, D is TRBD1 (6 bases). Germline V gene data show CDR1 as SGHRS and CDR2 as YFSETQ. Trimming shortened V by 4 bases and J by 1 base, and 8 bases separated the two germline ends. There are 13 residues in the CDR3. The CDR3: CASSPTGNTEAFF. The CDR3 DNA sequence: TGCGCCAGCAGCCCGACAGGGAACACTGAAGCTTTCTTT.

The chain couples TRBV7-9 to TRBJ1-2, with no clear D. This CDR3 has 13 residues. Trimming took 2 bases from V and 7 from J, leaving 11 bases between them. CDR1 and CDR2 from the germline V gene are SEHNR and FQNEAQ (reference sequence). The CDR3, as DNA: TGTGCCAGCAGCTTAAGTACTGGAGGTGGCTACACCTTC. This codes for CASSLSTGGGYTF.

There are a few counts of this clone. CDR3: CASSPGGSGYTF. The CDR3 DNA reads TGTGCCAGCAGCCCAGGGGGCTCGGGCTACACCTTC. This sequence joins TRBV7-3 and TRBJ1-2; 8 bases are shared with TRBD1. The trim removed 5 bases at V and 8 bases at J, leaving 4 bases unmatched. The CDR3 consists of 12 residues. CDR1 is SGHTA and CDR2 is FQGTGA in the germline V gene.

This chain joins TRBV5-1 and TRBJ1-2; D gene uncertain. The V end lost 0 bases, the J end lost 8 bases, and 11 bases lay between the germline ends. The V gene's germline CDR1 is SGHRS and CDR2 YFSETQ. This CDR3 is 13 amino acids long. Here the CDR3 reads CASSLDVQAGYTF. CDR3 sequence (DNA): TGCGCCAGCAGCTTGGACGTCCAGGCAGGCTACACCTTC.

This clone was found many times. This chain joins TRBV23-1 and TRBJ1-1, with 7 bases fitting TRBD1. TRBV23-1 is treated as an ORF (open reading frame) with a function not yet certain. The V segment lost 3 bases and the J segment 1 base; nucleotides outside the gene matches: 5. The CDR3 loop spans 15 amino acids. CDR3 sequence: CASSHLGGRNTEAFF. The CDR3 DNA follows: TGCGCCAGCAGTCACCTAGGGGGCCGGAACACTGAAGCTTTCTTT.

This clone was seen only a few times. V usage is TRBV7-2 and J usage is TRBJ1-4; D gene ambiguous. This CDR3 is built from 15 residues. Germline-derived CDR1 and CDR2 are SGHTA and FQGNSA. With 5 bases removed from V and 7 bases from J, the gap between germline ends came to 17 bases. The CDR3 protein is CASSPRGGLGEKLFF. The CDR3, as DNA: TGTGCCAGCAGCCCCAGAGGAGGGTTGGGTGAAAAACTGTTTTTT.

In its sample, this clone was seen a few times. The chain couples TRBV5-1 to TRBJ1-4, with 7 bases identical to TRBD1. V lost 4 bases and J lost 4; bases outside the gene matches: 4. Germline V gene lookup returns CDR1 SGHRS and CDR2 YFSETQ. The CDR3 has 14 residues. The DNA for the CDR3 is TGCGCCAGCAGCACGGGACAGCTTAATGAAAAACTGTTTTTT. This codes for CASSTGQLNEKLFF.

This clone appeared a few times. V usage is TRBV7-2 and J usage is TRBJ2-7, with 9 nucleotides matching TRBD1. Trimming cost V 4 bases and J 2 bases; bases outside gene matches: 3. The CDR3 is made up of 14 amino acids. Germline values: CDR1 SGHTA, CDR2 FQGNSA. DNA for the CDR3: TGTGCCAGCAGCTACCGACAGGGGGCCTACGAGCAGTACTTC. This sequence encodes CASSYRQGAYEQYF.

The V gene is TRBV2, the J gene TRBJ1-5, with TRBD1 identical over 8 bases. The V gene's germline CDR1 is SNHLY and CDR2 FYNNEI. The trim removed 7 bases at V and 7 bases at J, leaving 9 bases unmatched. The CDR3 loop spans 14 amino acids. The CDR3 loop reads CASNGQGGGQPQHF. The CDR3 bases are TGTGCCAGCAATGGACAGGGCGGCGGACAGCCCCAGCATTTT. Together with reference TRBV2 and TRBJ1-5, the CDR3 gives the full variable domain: EPEVTQTPSHQVTQMGQEVILRCVPISNHLYFYWYRQILGQKVEFLVSFYNNEISEKSEIFDDQFSVERPDGSNFTLKIRSTKLEDSAMYFCASNGQGGGQPQHFGDGTRLSIL.

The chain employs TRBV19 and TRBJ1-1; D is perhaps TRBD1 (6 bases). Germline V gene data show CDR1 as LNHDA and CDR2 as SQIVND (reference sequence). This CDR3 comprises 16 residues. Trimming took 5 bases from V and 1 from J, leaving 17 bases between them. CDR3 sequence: CASSVRGGAPNTEAFF. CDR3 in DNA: TGTGCCAGTAGTGTTCGGGGGGGGGCCCCGAACACTGAAGCTTTCTTT.

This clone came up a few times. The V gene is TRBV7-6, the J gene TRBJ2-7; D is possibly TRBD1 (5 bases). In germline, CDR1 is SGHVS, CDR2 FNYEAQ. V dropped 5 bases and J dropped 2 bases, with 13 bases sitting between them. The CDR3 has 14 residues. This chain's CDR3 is CASSQDSRTYEQYF. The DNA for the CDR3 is TGTGCCAGCAGCCAAGACAGTAGGACCTACGAGCAGTACTTC.

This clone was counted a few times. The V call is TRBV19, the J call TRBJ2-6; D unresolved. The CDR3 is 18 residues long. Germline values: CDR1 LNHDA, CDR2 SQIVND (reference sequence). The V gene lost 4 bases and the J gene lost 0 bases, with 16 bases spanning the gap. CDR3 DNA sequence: TGTGCCAGTAGTACTCGACCGGCTTACAGCTCTGGGGCCAACGTCCTGACTTTC. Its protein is CASSTRPAYSSGANVLTF.

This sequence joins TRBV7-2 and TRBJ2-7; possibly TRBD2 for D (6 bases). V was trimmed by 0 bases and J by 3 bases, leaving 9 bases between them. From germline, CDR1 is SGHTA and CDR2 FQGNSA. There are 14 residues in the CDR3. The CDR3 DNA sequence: TGTGCCAGCAGCTTAGCAGTGCGGGACTACGAGCAGTACTTC. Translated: CASSLAVRDYEQYF. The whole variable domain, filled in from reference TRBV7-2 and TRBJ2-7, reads GAGVSQSPSNKVTEKGKDVELRCDPISGHTALYWYRQSLGQGLEFLIYFQGNSAPDKSGLPSDRFSAERTGGSVSTLTIQRTQQEDSAVYLCASSLAVRDYEQYFGPGTRLTVT.

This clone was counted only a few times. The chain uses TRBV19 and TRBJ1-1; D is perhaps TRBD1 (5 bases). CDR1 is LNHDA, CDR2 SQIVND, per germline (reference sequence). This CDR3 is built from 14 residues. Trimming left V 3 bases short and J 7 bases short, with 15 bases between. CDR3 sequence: CASSMGRPDGEAFF. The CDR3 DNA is TGTGCCAGTAGTATGGGGCGGCCCGACGGTGAAGCTTTCTTT.

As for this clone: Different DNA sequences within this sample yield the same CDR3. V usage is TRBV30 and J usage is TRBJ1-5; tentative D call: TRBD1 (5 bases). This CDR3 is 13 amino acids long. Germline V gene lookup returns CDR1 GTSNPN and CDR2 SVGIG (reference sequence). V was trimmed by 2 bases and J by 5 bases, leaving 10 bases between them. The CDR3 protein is CAWSRGGDQPQHF. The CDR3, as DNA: TGTGCCTGGAGTAGGGGAGGGGATCAGCCCCAGCATTTT.

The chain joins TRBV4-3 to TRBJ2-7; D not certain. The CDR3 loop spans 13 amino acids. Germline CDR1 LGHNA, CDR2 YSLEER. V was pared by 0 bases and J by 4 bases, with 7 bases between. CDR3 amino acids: CASSQDSEYEQYF. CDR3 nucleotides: TGCGCCAGCAGCCAAGATTCAGAATACGAGCAGTACTTC.

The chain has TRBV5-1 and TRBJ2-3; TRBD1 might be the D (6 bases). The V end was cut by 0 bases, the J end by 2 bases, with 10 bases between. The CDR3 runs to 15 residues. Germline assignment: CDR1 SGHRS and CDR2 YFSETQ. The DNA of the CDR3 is TGCGCCAGCAGCTTGGATGGGGGCATCACAGATACGCAGTATTTT. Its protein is CASSLDGGITDTQYF.

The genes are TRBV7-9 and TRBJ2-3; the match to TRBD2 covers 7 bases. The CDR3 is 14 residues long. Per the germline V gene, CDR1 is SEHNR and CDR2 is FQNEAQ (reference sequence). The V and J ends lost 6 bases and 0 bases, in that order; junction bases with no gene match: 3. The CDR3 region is CASRLLASTDTQYF. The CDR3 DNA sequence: TGTGCCAGCAGGCTACTAGCGAGCACAGATACGCAGTATTTT. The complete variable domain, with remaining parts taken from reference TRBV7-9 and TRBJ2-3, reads DTGVSQNPRHKITKRGQNVTFRCDPISEHNRLYWYRQTLGQGPEFLTYFQNEAQLEKSRLLSDRFSAERPKGSFSTLEIQRTEQGDSAMYLCASRLLASTDTQYFGPGTRLTVL.

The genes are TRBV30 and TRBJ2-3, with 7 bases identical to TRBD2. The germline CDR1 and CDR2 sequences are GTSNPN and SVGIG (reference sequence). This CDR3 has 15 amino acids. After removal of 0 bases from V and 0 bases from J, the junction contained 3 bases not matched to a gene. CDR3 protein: CAWSVRAGSTDTQYF. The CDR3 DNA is TGTGCCTGGAGTGTAAGAGCGGGGAGCACAGATACGCAGTATTTT.

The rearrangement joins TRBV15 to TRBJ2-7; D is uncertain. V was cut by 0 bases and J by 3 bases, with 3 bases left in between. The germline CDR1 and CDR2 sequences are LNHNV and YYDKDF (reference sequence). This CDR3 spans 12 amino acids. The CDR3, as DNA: TGTGCCACCAGCAGAGACGGCTACGAGCAGTACTTC. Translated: CATSRDGYEQYF. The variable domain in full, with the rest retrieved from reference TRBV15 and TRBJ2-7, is DAMVIQNPRYQVTQFGKPVTLSCSQTLNHNVMYWYQQKSSQAPKLLFHYYDKDFNNEADTPDNFQSRRPNTSFCFLDIRSPGLGDTAMYLCATSRDGYEQYFGPGTRLTVT.

CDR3 sequence (DNA): TGTGCCAGCAGCTTAAAGGGGTCTAGCAAAAACATTCAGTACTTC. Amino acids: CASSLKGSSKNIQYF. This chain uses TRBV7-2 with TRBJ2-4; tentative D call: TRBD1 (5 bases). Germline V gives CDR1 SGHTA, CDR2 FQGNSA. V lost 2 bases, J lost 3 bases, and 11 bases lay in between. The CDR3 contains 15 residues. Complete variable domain (other parts from reference TRBV7-2 and TRBJ2-4): GAGVSQSPSNKVTEKGKDVELRCDPISGHTALYWYRQSLGQGLEFLIYFQGNSAPDKSGLPSDRFSAERTGGSVSTLTIQRTQQEDSAVYLCASSLKGSSKNIQYFGAGTRLSVL.

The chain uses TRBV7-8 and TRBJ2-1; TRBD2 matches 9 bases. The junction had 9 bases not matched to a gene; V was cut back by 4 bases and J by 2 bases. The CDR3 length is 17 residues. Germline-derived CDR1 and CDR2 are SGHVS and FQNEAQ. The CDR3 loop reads CASSWLAGPGTYNEQFF. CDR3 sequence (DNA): TGTGCCAGCAGCTGGCTAGCGGGGCCTGGAACCTACAATGAGCAGTTCTTC.

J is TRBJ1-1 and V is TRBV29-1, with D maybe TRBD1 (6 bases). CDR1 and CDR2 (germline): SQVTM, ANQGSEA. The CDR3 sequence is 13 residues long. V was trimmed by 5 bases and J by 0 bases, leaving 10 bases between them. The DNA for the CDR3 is TGCAGCGTTAACAGGGCCATGAACACTGAAGCTTTCTTT. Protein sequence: CSVNRAMNTEAFF.

In DNA, the CDR3 is TGTGCCAGCAGTTCACAAAGGGACAGCAAGGACCAAGAGACCCAGTACTTC. Amino acid sequence: CASSSQRDSKDQETQYF. The chain couples TRBV28 to TRBJ2-5; 7 bases match TRBD1. Germline V gives CDR1 MDHEN, CDR2 SYDVKM. The CDR3 contains 17 residues. Trimming removed 4 bases from V and 0 bases from J; junction bases left unmatched: 11.

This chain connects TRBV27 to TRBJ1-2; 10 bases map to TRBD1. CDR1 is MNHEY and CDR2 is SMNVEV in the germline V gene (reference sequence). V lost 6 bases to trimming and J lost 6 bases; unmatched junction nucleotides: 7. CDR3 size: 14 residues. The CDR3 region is CASRKTGGADGYTF. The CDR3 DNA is TGTGCCAGCAGGAAGACAGGGGGCGCGGATGGCTACACCTTC.

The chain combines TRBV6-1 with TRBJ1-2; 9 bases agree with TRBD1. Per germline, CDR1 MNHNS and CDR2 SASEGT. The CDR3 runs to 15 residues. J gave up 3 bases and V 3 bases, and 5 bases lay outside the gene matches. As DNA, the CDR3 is TGTGCCAGCAGTGAGAACAGGGGGCTAGACTATGGCTACACCTTC. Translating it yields CASSENRGLDYGYTF.

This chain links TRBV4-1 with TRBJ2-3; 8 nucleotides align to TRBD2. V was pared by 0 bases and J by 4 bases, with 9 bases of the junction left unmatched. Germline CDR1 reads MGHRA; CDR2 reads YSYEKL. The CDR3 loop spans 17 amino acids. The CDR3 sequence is CASSQDSGGRWADTQYF. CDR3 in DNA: TGCGCCAGCAGCCAAGATTCTGGCGGGAGGTGGGCAGATACGCAGTATTTT.

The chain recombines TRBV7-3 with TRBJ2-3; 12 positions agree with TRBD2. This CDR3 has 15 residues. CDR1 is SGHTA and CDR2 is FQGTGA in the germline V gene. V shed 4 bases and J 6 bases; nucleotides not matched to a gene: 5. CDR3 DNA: TGTGCCAGCAGCTCCCGACTAGCGGGGGTGGATACGCAGTATTTT. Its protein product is CASSSRLAGVDTQYF.

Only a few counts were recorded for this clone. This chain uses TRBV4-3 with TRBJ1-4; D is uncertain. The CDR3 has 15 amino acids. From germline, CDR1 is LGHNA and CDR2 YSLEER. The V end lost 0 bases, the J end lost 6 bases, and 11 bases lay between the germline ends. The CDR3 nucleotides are TGCGCCAGCAGCCAAGATTGGGCAGTGGATGAAAAACTGTTTTTT. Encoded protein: CASSQDWAVDEKLFF.

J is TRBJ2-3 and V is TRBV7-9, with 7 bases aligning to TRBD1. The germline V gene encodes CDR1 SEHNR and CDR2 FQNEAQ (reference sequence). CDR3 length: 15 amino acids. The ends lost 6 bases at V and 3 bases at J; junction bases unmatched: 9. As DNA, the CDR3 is TGTGCCAGCAGACACCGACAGGGACCTACAGATACGCAGTATTTT. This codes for CASRHRQGPTDTQYF. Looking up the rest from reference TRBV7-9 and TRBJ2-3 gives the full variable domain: DTGVSQNPRHKITKRGQNVTFRCDPISEHNRLYWYRQTLGQGPEFLTYFQNEAQLEKSRLLSDRFSAERPKGSFSTLEIQRTEQGDSAMYLCASRHRQGPTDTQYFGPGTRLTVL.